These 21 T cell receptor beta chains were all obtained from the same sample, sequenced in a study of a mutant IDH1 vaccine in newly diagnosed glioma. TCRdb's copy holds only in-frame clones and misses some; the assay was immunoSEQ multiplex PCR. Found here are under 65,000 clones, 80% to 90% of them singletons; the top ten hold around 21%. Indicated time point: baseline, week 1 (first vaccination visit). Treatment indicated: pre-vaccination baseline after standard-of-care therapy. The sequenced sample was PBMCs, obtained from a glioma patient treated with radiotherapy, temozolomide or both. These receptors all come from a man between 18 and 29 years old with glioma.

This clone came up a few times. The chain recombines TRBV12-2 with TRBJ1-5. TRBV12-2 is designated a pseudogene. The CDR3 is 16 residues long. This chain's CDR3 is CASRIIPPRSNQPQHF. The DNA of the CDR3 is TGTGCAAGTCGCATTATTCCCCCGAGGAGCAATCAGCCCCAGCATTTT.

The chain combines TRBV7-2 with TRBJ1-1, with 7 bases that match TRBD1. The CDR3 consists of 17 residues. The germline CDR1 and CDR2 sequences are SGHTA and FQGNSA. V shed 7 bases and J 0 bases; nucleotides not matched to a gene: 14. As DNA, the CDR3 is TGTGCCAGCACCAATAAGCCAGGGACAGAAATGAACACTGAAGCTTTCTTT. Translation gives CASTNKPGTEMNTEAFF.

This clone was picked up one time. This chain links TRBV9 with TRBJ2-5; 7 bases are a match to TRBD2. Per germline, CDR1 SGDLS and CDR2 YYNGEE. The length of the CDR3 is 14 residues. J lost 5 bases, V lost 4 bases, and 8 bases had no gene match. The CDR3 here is CASSKGEGAETQYF. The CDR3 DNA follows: TGTGCCAGCAGCAAAGGGGAGGGTGCGGAGACCCAGTACTTC.

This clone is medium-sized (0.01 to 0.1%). In DNA, the CDR3 is TGTGCCAGCAGCCAAAATCTCGGGAGATATAGCAATCAGCCCCAGCATTTT. Its translation: CASSQNLGRYSNQPQHF. The chain is built from TRBV4-2 and TRBJ1-5, with D uncertain. Trimming pared 2 bases from V and 0 bases from J, leaving 14 bases between. The CDR3 spans 17 residues. Germline values: CDR1 LGHNA, CDR2 YNFKEQ.

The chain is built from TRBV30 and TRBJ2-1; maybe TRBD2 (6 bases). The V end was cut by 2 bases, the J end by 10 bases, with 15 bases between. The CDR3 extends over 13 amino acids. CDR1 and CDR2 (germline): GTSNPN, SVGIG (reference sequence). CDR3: CAWSQVAVGEQFF. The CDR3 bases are TGTGCCTGGAGTCAGGTAGCGGTGGGAGAGCAGTTCTTC.

CDR3 sequence reads: CASSQEKAPANYGYTF. For the CDR3, the DNA is TGTGCCAGCAGCCAAGAAAAGGCCCCGGCTAACTATGGCTACACCTTC. V gene TRBV4-2 combines with J gene TRBJ1-2; D remains ambiguous. In germline, CDR1 is LGHNA, CDR2 YNFKEQ. Trimming pared 0 bases from V and 0 bases from J, leaving 11 bases between. The CDR3 consists of 16 residues.

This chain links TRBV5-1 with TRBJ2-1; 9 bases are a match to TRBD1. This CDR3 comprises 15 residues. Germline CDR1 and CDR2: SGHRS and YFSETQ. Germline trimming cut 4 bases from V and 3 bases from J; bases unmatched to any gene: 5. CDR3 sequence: CASSIGQGIYNEQFF. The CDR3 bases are TGCGCCAGCAGCATTGGACAGGGGATCTACAATGAGCAGTTCTTC.

CDR3 DNA: TGCAGCGGAGGACAGGGGCGAGAGACCCAGTACTTC. Translation: CSGGQGRETQYF. V is TRBV29-1 and J is TRBJ2-5; TRBD1 matches 9 bases. The CDR3 is made up of 12 amino acids. The germline V gene encodes CDR1 SQVTM and CDR2 ANQGSEA. Trimming removed 7 bases from V and 4 bases from J; junction bases left unmatched: 4.

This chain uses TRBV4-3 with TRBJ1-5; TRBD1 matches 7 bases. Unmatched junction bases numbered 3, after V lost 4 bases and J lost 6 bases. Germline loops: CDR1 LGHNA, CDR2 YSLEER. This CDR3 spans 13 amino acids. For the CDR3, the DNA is TGCGCCAGCAGCCCAGGGGGTGGTCAGCCCCAGCATTTT. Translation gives CASSPGGGQPQHF.

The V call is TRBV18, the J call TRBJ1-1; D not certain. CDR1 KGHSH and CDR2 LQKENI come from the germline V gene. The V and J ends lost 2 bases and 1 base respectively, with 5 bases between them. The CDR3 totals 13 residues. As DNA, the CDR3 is TGTGCCAGCTCACCAAGGACGAACACTGAAGCTTTCTTT. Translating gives CASSPRTNTEAFF.

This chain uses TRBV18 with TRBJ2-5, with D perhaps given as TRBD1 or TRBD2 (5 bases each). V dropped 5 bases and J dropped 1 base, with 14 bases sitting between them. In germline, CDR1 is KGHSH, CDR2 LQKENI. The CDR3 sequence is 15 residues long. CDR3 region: CASSVTGTPQETQYF. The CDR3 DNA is TGTGCCAGCTCAGTCACCGGGACCCCCCAAGAGACCCAGTACTTC.

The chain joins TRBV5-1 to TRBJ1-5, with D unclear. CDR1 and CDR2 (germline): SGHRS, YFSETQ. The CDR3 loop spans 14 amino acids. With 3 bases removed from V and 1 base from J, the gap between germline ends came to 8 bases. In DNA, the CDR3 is TGCGCCAGCAGCTATTTTCCAAGCAATCAGCCCCAGCATTTT. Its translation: CASSYFPSNQPQHF.

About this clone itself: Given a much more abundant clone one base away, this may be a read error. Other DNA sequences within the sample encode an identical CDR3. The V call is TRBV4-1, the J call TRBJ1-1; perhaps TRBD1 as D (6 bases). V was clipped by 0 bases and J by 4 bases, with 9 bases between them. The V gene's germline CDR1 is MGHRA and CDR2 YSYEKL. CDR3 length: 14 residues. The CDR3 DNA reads TGCGCCAGCAGCCAAGACAGGGGCTTCACTGAAGCTTTCTTT. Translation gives CASSQDRGFTEAFF.

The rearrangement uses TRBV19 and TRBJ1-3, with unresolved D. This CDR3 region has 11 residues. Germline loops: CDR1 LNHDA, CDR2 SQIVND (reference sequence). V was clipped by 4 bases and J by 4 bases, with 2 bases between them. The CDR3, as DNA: TGTGCCAGTAGTACCGGAAACACCATATATTTT. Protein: CASSTGNTIYF. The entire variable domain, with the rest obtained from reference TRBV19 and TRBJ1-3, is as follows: DGGITQSPKYLFRKEGQNVTLSCEQNLNHDAMYWYRQDPGQGLRLIYYSQIVNDFQKGDIAEGYSVSREKKESFPLTVTSAQKNPTAFYLCASSTGNTIYFGEGSWLTVV.

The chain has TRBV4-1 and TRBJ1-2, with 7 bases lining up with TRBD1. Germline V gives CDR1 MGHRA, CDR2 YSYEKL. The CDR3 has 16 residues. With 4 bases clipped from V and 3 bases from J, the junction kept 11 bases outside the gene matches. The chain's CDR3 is CASSPIPGTDYYGYTF. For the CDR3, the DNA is TGCGCCAGCAGCCCCATCCCCGGGACAGACTACTATGGCTACACCTTC.

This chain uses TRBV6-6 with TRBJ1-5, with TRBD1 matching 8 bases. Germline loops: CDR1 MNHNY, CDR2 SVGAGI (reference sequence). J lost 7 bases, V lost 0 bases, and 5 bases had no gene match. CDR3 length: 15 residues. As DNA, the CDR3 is TGTGCCAGCAGTTACTCGTGGACAGGGTCCCAGCCCCAGCATTTT. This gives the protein CASSYSWTGSQPQHF.

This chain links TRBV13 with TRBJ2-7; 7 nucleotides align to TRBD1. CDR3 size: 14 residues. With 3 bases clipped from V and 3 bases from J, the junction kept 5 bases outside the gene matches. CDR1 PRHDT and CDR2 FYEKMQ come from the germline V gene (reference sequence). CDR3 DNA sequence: TGTGCCAGCAGCTTGACAGGGTTATTCTACGAGCAGTACTTC. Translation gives CASSLTGLFYEQYF.

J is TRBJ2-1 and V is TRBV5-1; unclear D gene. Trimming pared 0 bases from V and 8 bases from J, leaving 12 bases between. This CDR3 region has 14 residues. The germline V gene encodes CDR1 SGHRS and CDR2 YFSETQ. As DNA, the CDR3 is TGCGCCAGCAGCTTGGCCGCTAGGACCCATGAGCAGTTCTTC. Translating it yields CASSLAARTHEQFF.

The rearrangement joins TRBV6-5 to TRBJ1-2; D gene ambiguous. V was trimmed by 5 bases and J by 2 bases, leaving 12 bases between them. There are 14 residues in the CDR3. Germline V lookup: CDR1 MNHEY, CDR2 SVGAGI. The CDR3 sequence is CASSHGWGNYGYTF. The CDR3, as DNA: TGTGCCAGCAGTCACGGGTGGGGAAACTATGGCTACACCTTC.

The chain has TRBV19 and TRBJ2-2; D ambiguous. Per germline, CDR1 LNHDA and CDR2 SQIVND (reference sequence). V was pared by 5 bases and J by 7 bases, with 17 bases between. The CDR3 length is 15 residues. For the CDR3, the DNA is TGTGCCAGTAGTCGCCCCCGAAGGGTGGGCGGGGAGCTGTTTTTT. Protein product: CASSRPRRVGGELFF.

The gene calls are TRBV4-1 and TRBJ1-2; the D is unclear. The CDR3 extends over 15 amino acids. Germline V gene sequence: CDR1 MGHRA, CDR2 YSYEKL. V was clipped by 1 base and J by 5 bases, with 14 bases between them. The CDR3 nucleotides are TGCGCCAGCAGCCAAGTGCGTACAGCCTCTTATGGCTACACCTTC. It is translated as CASSQVRTASYGYTF.